Following are 20 T cell receptor beta chains from one sample sequenced in a study of blood T cells in healthy people across ages. A second PCR of about 7 to 12 cycles used a sample-barcoded 5' primer and a J-beta primer mix. In TCRdb, the 5' RACE reads were re-called with MiXCR into one record per CDR3 protein. The data show approximately 1,700,000 distinct CDR3 sequences, around 42% seen once. The specimen was blood. The receptors originated from a human donor in good health.

This clonotype was found a few times. This rearrangement joins TRBV4-3 to TRBJ1-1, with 9 bases lining up with TRBD1. Losses at the gene ends were 0 bases for V and 3 bases for J; bases not matched to a gene: 5. The V gene's germline CDR1 is LGHNA and CDR2 YSLEER. The CDR3 spans 16 residues. The CDR3 loop reads CASSQDWTGVYTEAFF. CDR3 DNA: TGCGCCAGCAGCCAAGATTGGACAGGGGTATACACTGAAGCTTTCTTT.

The chain joins TRBV7-9 to TRBJ2-7, with D maybe TRBD1 (6 bases). Germline values: CDR1 SEHNR, CDR2 FQNEAQ (reference sequence). The CDR3 consists of 15 residues. With 0 bases removed from V and 6 bases from J, the gap between germline ends came to 15 bases. The CDR3 loop is CASSLAQGFRGEQYF. The CDR3 region has the DNA TGTGCCAGCAGCTTAGCCCAGGGGTTTAGGGGCGAGCAGTACTTC.

V usage is TRBV29-1 and J usage is TRBJ2-1; no reliable D call. The DNA matches TRBJ2-7 better at its end, which makes the J call doubtful. Looked up from germline, CDR1 is SQVTM and CDR2 is ANQGSEA. The length of the CDR3 is 13 residues. The CDR3, as DNA: TGCAGCGTTGAGTCGAGCTCCTACAATGAGCAGTACTTC. Encoded protein: CSVESSSYNEQYF.

This chain uses TRBV20-1 with TRBJ2-7, with 10 positions matching TRBD1. J lost 6 bases, V lost 6 bases, and 5 bases had no gene match. Germline CDR1 and CDR2: DFQATT and SNEGSKA (reference sequence). There are 12 residues in the CDR3. Here the CDR3 DNA reads TGCAGTGCCCAGACAGGGGGCCGCGAGCAGTACTTC. Its protein product is CSAQTGGREQYF.

The V and J genes are TRBV7-9 and TRBJ2-7, with TRBD1 matching over 9 bases. Germline V gene lookup returns CDR1 SEHNR and CDR2 FQNEAQ (reference sequence). The CDR3 loop spans 15 amino acids. V lost 4 bases to trimming and J lost 7 bases; unmatched junction nucleotides: 11. The CDR3 region is CASSSDRGKTREQYF. The CDR3, as DNA: TGTGCCAGCAGCTCGGACAGGGGCAAAACGAGAGAGCAGTACTTC.

With respect to this clonotype: The germline gene is not matched at one end of the junction; a read error may be the cause. This chain links TRBV5-1 with TRBJ2-7, with D perhaps TRBD2 (6 bases). Germline V gene lookup returns CDR1 SGHRS and CDR2 YFSETQ. The CDR3 loop spans 12 amino acids. The DNA for the CDR3 is TGCGCCAGCAGCCCCCGAGGCGGGGTCGAACACTTC. This encodes CASSPRGGVEHF.

This clonotype has a handful of counts. The chain employs TRBV6-1 and TRBJ1-4, with D possibly being TRBD1 (6 bases). CDR3 size: 15 residues. Germline V gives CDR1 MNHNS, CDR2 SASEGT. The V and J ends lost 4 bases and 5 bases respectively, with 14 bases between them. CDR3 sequence (DNA): TGTGCCAGCAGTGGCCGGAGGGGGTTAAATGAAAAACTGTTTTTT. Translating it yields CASSGRRGLNEKLFF.

The chain carries TRBV15 and TRBJ2-3; D gene uncertain. V lost 2 bases and J lost 9, with 15 bases in between. CDR1 and CDR2 from the germline V gene are LNHNV and YYDKDF (reference sequence). This CDR3 comprises 14 residues. The CDR3 here is CATSRHSTDWTQYF. The CDR3 nucleotides read TGTGCCACCAGCAGACACTCGACCGACTGGACGCAGTATTTT.

Only a few counts were recorded for this clonotype. CDR3 in amino acids: CASSGTGYGGEQYF. The CDR3 DNA sequence: TGTGCCAGCAGCGGTACGGGATATGGGGGCGAGCAGTACTTC. The rearrangement links TRBV9 to TRBJ2-7; perhaps D is TRBD1 or TRBD2 (5 bases each). V lost 3 bases and J lost 6, with 16 bases in between. The germline V gene encodes CDR1 SGDLS and CDR2 YYNGEE. The CDR3 covers 14 residues.

This clonotype was seen more than once but under ten times. The V call is TRBV12-3 or TRBV12-4, the J call TRBJ2-1; 9 positions agree with TRBD1. The length of the CDR3 is 15 residues. With 6 bases clipped from V and 5 bases from J, the junction kept 8 bases outside the gene matches. CDR3 residues: CASSFHRGLNNEQFF. The CDR3 nucleotides read TGTGCCAGCAGCTTCCACAGGGGGCTGAACAATGAGCAGTTCTTC.

This clonotype has more than one count but fewer than ten. This chain joins TRBV11-3 and TRBJ2-4; D is possibly TRBD1 (5 bases). The J call may be faulty, since TRBJ2-7 better matches the DNA end. This CDR3 has 14 amino acids. Germline V gene sequence: CDR1 SGHNT, CDR2 YENEEA. The CDR3 region is CASSLETQGYEQYF. The CDR3 DNA follows: TGTGCCAGCAGCTTAGAGACGCAGGGTTACGAGCAGTACTTC.

The V and J genes are TRBV5-6 and TRBJ2-7; 7 bases match TRBD2. This CDR3 has 13 amino acids. Germline CDR1 SGHDT, CDR2 YYEEEE. V lost 2 bases, J lost 3 bases, and 2 bases stayed unmatched. In DNA form, the CDR3 reads TGTGCCAGCAGCTTTAGCGGGTTCTACGAGCAGTACTTC. Amino acid sequence: CASSFSGFYEQYF.

This clonotype was seen a handful of times. The chain employs TRBV7-8 and TRBJ2-1; possible D gene TRBD1, 6 bases. V was clipped by 1 base and J by 1 base, with 11 bases between them. Germline CDR1 reads SGHVS; CDR2 reads FQNEAQ. This CDR3 comprises 16 residues. DNA of the CDR3: TGTGCCAGCAGCTTAGGAGTGGGGGCGTCCTACAATGAGCAGTTCTTC. Translating it yields CASSLGVGASYNEQFF.

This clonotype was seen a handful of times. This rearrangement joins TRBV28 to TRBJ2-7, with TRBD2 matching 7 bases. Per the germline V gene, CDR1 is MDHEN and CDR2 is SYDVKM. This CDR3 spans 13 amino acids. V dropped 11 bases and J dropped 5; count of bases not matched to a gene: 12. The CDR3 DNA reads as TGTGCCGGGGGGGGTTGGAGAACTGACGAGCAGTACTTC. Its translation is CAGGGWRTDEQYF.

This clonotype came up many times. This chain's CDR3 is CASSLAPGQGAYEQYF. CDR3 DNA: TGTGCCAGCAGTTTAGCGCCGGGACAGGGGGCCTACGAGCAGTACTTC. The rearrangement links TRBV12-3 or TRBV12-4 to TRBJ2-7, with 11 bases lining up with TRBD1. V dropped 0 bases and J dropped 2; count of bases not matched to a gene: 3. The CDR3 has 16 amino acids.

In this sample, this clonotype turned up many times. The chain uses TRBV7-3 and TRBJ2-1; 9 nucleotides match TRBD1. The junction had 0 bases not matched to a gene; V was cut back by 2 bases and J by 4 bases. The CDR3 runs to 14 residues. Germline V gene sequence: CDR1 SGHTA, CDR2 FQGTGA. The CDR3 here is CASSLGTGYNEQFF. DNA of the CDR3: TGTGCCAGCAGCTTAGGGACAGGGTACAATGAGCAGTTCTTC.

The chain couples TRBV7-2 to TRBJ2-3; 7 positions match TRBD2. With V trimmed by 8 bases and J by 2 bases, 7 bases remained unmatched. The CDR3 is 14 amino acids. The germline gives CDR1 SGHTA, CDR2 FQGNSA. The CDR3: CASGKGLSTDTQYF. CDR3 nucleotides: TGTGCCAGCGGAAAGGGACTATCCACAGATACGCAGTATTTT.

J is TRBJ1-1 and V is TRBV25-1, with D unclear. Germline CDR1 and CDR2: MGHDK and SYGVNS. There are 15 residues in the CDR3. V lost 1 base to trimming and J lost 1 base, with 10 bases between them. The CDR3 DNA reads as TGTGCCAGCAGTGAATTGGGCGGGTCGAACACTGAAGCTTTCTTT. As protein: CASSELGGSNTEAFF.

This clonotype was seen a handful of times. The chain couples TRBV4-3 to TRBJ2-3, with D possibly being TRBD2 (5 bases). The CDR3 runs to 17 residues. Germline V lookup: CDR1 LGHNA, CDR2 YSLEER. V was trimmed by 3 bases and J by 0 bases, leaving 16 bases between them. The CDR3 sequence is CASSQGELWGSTDTQYF. DNA for the CDR3: TGCGCCAGCAGCCAGGGAGAATTGTGGGGTAGCACAGATACGCAGTATTTT.

Notes on this clonotype: One end of the junction is discordant with germline, which a read error may explain. This chain joins TRBV28 and TRBJ1-4; 8 bases agree with TRBD1. The CDR3 is 17 amino acids. Germline CDR1 and CDR2: MDHEN and SYDVKM. CDR3 residues: CASSSYPRTGSGEKRFF. CDR3 nucleotides: TGTGCCAGCAGCTCTTACCCCCGGACAGGGAGCGGTGAAAAACGGTTTTTT.